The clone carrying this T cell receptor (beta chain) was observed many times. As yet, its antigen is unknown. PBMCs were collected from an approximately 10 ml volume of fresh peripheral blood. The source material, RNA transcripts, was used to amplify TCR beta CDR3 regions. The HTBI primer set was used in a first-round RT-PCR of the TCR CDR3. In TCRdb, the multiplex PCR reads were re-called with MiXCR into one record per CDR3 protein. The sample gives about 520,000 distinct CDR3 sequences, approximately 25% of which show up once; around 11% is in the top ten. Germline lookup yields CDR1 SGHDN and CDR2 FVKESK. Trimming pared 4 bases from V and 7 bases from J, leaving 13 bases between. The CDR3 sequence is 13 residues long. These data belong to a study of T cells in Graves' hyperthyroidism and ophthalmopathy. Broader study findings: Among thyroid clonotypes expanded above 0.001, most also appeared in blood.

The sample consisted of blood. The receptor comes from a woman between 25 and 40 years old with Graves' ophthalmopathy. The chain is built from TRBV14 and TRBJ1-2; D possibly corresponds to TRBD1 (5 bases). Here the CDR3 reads CASSPSRQRGYTF. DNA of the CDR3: TGTGCCAGCAGCCCTTCTCGACAGCGTGGCTACACCTTC.